These 28 T cell receptor beta chains came from one sample sequenced in a study of blood T cell repertoires in COVID-19. Clones were read by immunoSEQ multiplex PCR, and TCRdb kept only the in-frame ones, dropping some. The sample includes roughly 150,000 clones, 80% to 85% seen only once; the top ten take roughly 9.5%. Sequenced input: peripheral blood. The receptors stem from a woman older than 75 with active or convalescent COVID-19.

V is TRBV5-8 and J is TRBJ1-2; tentatively, D is TRBD1 (5 bases). The CDR3 spans 14 residues. V lost 4 bases, J lost 2 bases, and 12 bases lay in between. Per germline, CDR1 SGHTS and CDR2 YDEGEE. In nucleotides, the CDR3 is TGTGCCAGCAGCCCGGGGGGTAAGAACTATGGCTACACCTTC. Translated: CASSPGGKNYGYTF.

The count of this clone is one. V and J are TRBV30 and TRBJ2-7; the match to TRBD1 covers 7 bases. J was trimmed by 4 bases and V by 0 bases; bases with no gene match: 3. The CDR3 totals 13 residues. The germline V gene encodes CDR1 GTSNPN and CDR2 SVGIG (reference sequence). In nucleotides, the CDR3 is TGTGCCTGGAGTGTAGGGACAGTGTACGAGCAGTACTTC. Translated: CAWSVGTVYEQYF.

The rearrangement joins TRBV30 to TRBJ1-4; maybe TRBD1 (5 bases). Germline CDR1 GTSNPN, CDR2 SVGIG (reference sequence). The CDR3 runs 13 residues. The ends were cut back, 2 bases at V and 7 bases at J, with 11 bases in the middle. The CDR3 nucleotides are TGTGCCTGGAGTCGGGGGGAGGGTGAAAAACTGTTTTTT. Its translation: CAWSRGEGEKLFF.

This clone was seen just once. The identical CDR3 is also encoded by other nucleotide sequences in the sample. The chain has TRBV18 and TRBJ1-1; no reliable D call. The CDR3 covers 14 residues. Germline lookup yields CDR1 KGHSH and CDR2 LQKENI. Trimming removed 3 bases at V and 0 bases at J, with 8 bases between. CDR3: CASSPAGMNTEAFF. The CDR3 DNA reads TGTGCCAGCTCACCGGCAGGTATGAACACTGAAGCTTTCTTT.

The rearrangement links TRBV11-3 to TRBJ1-1, with 9 bases identical to TRBD1. Trimming at V came to 3 bases and at J to 0 bases, leaving 14 bases not matched to a gene. The CDR3 extends over 19 amino acids. Germline lookup yields CDR1 SGHNT and CDR2 YENEEA. CDR3 loop: CASSFGGPGTGSLNTEAFF. The DNA of the CDR3 is TGTGCCAGCAGCTTTGGTGGGCCCGGGACAGGGTCCTTGAACACTGAAGCTTTCTTT.

Turning to this clone: The sample contains more than one DNA sequence encoding this CDR3. The chain is built from TRBV30 and TRBJ1-1; 7 nucleotides align to TRBD1. J gave up 4 bases and V 3 bases, and 5 bases lay outside the gene matches. CDR1 and CDR2 (germline): GTSNPN, SVGIG (reference sequence). This CDR3 spans 13 amino acids. The CDR3 DNA reads TGTGCCTGGAGCGCTCAGGGGGGCACTGAAGCTTTCTTT. This translates into CAWSAQGGTEAFF.

J is TRBJ1-2 and V is TRBV3-1 (or the pseudogene TRBV3-2); TRBD1 is a possible D gene (5 bases). Germline V lookup: CDR1 LGHDT, CDR2 YNNKEL (reference sequence). V was trimmed by 4 bases and J by 8 bases, leaving 20 bases between them. The CDR3 spans 15 residues. The CDR3 nucleotides are TGTGCCAGCAGCCCAGGCCAGGGCAGCATAACCGGCTACACCTTC. Residues: CASSPGQGSITGYTF.

CDR3 amino acids: CASSPTGSGETQYF. The CDR3 region has the DNA TGTGCCAGTAGTCCGACAGGCTCCGGGGAGACCCAGTACTTC. The chain recombines TRBV19 with TRBJ2-5; D is perhaps TRBD1 (6 bases). This CDR3 has 14 amino acids. The germline gives CDR1 LNHDA, CDR2 SQIVND (reference sequence). V was trimmed by 5 bases and J by 5 bases, leaving 15 bases between them.

The V gene is TRBV19, the J gene TRBJ1-6, with D perhaps matching TRBD1 (6 bases). The CDR3 consists of 15 residues. Trimming took 7 bases from V and 2 from J, leaving 12 bases between them. The germline gives CDR1 LNHDA, CDR2 SQIVND (reference sequence). The CDR3 DNA reads TGTGCCAGTACCCACAGGGCCACCTATAATTCACCCCTCCACTTT. Residues: CASTHRATYNSPLHF.

The V gene is TRBV6-2 or TRBV6-3, the J gene TRBJ1-1; tentative D call: TRBD1 (5 bases). The V gene's germline CDR1 is MNHEY and CDR2 SVGEGT. The V and J ends lost 5 bases and 7 bases respectively, with 17 bases between them. The CDR3 consists of 14 residues. This CDR3 reads CASSDSKGRGEAFF. CDR3 sequence (DNA): TGTGCCAGCAGTGATAGCAAGGGGAGGGGTGAAGCTTTCTTT.

The V and J genes are TRBV18 and TRBJ1-1; D is possibly TRBD1 (6 bases). In germline, CDR1 is KGHSH, CDR2 LQKENI. The CDR3 is 15 amino acids. The V gene lost 3 bases and the J gene lost 1 base, with 12 bases spanning the gap. CDR3 DNA: TGTGCCAGCTCACCCCTCCCGACAGGGAACACTGAAGCTTTCTTT. Translating it yields CASSPLPTGNTEAFF.

This rearrangement joins TRBV29-1 to TRBJ1-2, with 8 bases that match TRBD1. The V gene's germline CDR1 is SQVTM and CDR2 ANQGSEA. V gave up 3 bases and J gave up 7 bases; unmatched junction bases: 10. This CDR3 is 14 amino acids long. CDR3 protein: CSVDEDRAPRGYTF. The CDR3 coding sequence is TGCAGCGTTGATGAGGACAGGGCGCCCCGTGGCTACACCTTC.

As regards this clone: Other DNA sequences from this sample encode an identical CDR3 as well. The rearrangement links TRBV19 to TRBJ1-1, with D unresolved. CDR1 and CDR2 (germline): LNHDA, SQIVND (reference sequence). This CDR3 spans 13 amino acids. V was trimmed by 3 bases and J by 0 bases, leaving 5 bases between them. CDR3 residues: CASSMRVNTEAFF. The CDR3 nucleotides are TGTGCCAGTAGTATGCGGGTGAACACTGAAGCTTTCTTT. Combining the CDR3 with reference TRBV19 and TRBJ1-1 gives the whole variable domain DGGITQSPKYLFRKEGQNVTLSCEQNLNHDAMYWYRQDPGQGLRLIYYSQIVNDFQKGDIAEGYSVSREKKESFPLTVTSAQKNPTAFYLCASSMRVNTEAFFGQGTRLTVV.

The chain is built from TRBV6-4 and TRBJ2-5, with TRBD2 matching 9 bases. Germline lookup yields CDR1 MRHNA and CDR2 SNTAGT. The CDR3 sequence is 16 residues long. V shed 6 bases and J 2 bases; nucleotides not matched to a gene: 10. CDR3 nucleotides: TGTGCCAGCAGAAATTGTAGCGGGGGCATTCAAGAGACCCAGTACTTC. This sequence encodes CASRNCSGGIQETQYF.

This chain uses TRBV5-4 with TRBJ2-5, with D maybe TRBD2 (5 bases). V was trimmed by 4 bases and J by 5 bases, leaving 21 bases between them. This CDR3 is 16 amino acids long. Looked up from germline, CDR1 is SGHNT and CDR2 is YYREEE (reference sequence). CDR3: CASSPPGRGPTETQYF. In DNA, the CDR3 is TGTGCCAGCAGCCCCCCGGGCCGCGGGCCCACGGAGACCCAGTACTTC.

CDR3 bases: TGTGCCAGCTCAACCTCCTCCGGGTCGACAGGGTTCGAGCAGTACTTC. Translating it yields CASSTSSGSTGFEQYF. The genes are TRBV18 and TRBJ2-7; 7 positions agree with TRBD1. This CDR3 is built from 16 residues. Germline CDR1 KGHSH, CDR2 LQKENI. J was trimmed by 6 bases and V by 5 bases; bases with no gene match: 16. The variable domain in full, with the rest retrieved from reference TRBV18 and TRBJ2-7, is NAGVMQNPRHLVRRRGQEARLRCSPMKGHSHVYWYRQLPEEGLKFMVYLQKENIIDESGMPKERFSAEFPKEGPSILRIQQVVRGDSAAYFCASSTSSGSTGFEQYFGPGTRLTVT.

The rearrangement joins TRBV28 to TRBJ2-3; TRBD1 might be the D (5 bases). This CDR3 has 13 residues. CDR1 and CDR2 from the germline V gene are MDHEN and SYDVKM. V lost 5 bases and J 4 bases, leaving 10 bases between the germline ends. For the CDR3, the DNA is TGTGCCAGCAGTCAGGGTGGCGCAGATACGCAGTATTTT. Its protein is CASSQGGADTQYF.

This clone was picked up one time. V usage is TRBV9 and J usage is TRBJ2-4; 9 nucleotides match TRBD1. The V gene's germline CDR1 is SGDLS and CDR2 YYNGEE. The CDR3 loop spans 17 amino acids. The J segment lost 0 bases and the V segment lost 3 bases, leaving 7 bases of the junction unmatched. The CDR3 DNA sequence: TGTGCCAGCAGCGGATGGGACAGGGCCTTAGCCAAAAACATTCAGTACTTC. This gives the protein CASSGWDRALAKNIQYF.

The chain recombines TRBV5-1 with TRBJ1-1; D is uncertain. There are 13 residues in the CDR3. The germline gives CDR1 SGHRS, CDR2 YFSETQ. The V gene lost 4 bases and the J gene lost 1 base, with 8 bases spanning the gap. CDR3 DNA: TGCGCCAGCAGCAACGGTGGGAACACTGAAGCTTTCTTT. Translation gives CASSNGGNTEAFF.

This clone has just a few counts. CDR3 sequence (DNA): TGCAGCGTTGAAGATCTGGGGGCGCTGGCTTTCTTT. This gives the protein CSVEDLGALAFF. The rearrangement uses TRBV29-1 and TRBJ1-1, with D tentatively TRBD1 (6 bases). Trimming removed 0 bases at V and 11 bases at J, with 13 bases between. Germline loops: CDR1 SQVTM, CDR2 ANQGSEA. This CDR3 has 12 amino acids.

This clone was picked up a small number of times. The rearrangement uses TRBV5-8 and TRBJ1-6; TRBD1 matches at 7 bases. Germline CDR1 is SGHTS and CDR2 is YDEGEE. J was trimmed by 10 bases and V by 3 bases; bases with no gene match: 10. The CDR3 is 15 amino acids. CDR3 in DNA: TGTGCCAGCAGCTCGGACGTACAGGGGTGGTCACCCCTCCACTTT. Protein product: CASSSDVQGWSPLHF.

In DNA, the CDR3 is TGTGCCAGCCTCCGAGGACAGAACACTGAAGCTTTCTTT. Translation: CASLRGQNTEAFF. This rearrangement joins TRBV18 to TRBJ1-1; tentative D call: TRBD1 (5 bases). The CDR3 consists of 13 residues. The ends were cut back, 8 bases at V and 1 base at J, with 11 bases in the middle. Looked up from germline, CDR1 is KGHSH and CDR2 is LQKENI.

The rearrangement joins TRBV30 to TRBJ1-4; D perhaps matches TRBD1 (5 bases). Trimming removed 3 bases at V and 7 bases at J, with 12 bases between. This CDR3 has 13 residues. CDR1 is GTSNPN, CDR2 SVGIG, per germline (reference sequence). CDR3 residues: CAWSGGGGEKLFF. The CDR3 nucleotides read TGTGCCTGGAGCGGGGGGGGTGGTGAAAAACTGTTTTTT.

V gene TRBV2 combines with J gene TRBJ1-5; D gene ambiguous. CDR1 is SNHLY, CDR2 FYNNEI, per germline. The V and J ends lost 8 bases and 3 bases respectively, with 11 bases between them. CDR3 length equals 13 residues. The CDR3 coding sequence is TGTGCCAGCGTTGAAGATTACAATCAGCCCCAGCATTTT. Translating it yields CASVEDYNQPQHF.

The rearrangement links TRBV25-1 to TRBJ1-1; 10 bases align to TRBD1. The J segment lost 10 bases and the V segment lost 5 bases, leaving 19 bases of the junction unmatched. Germline V CDR1 and CDR2: MGHDK, SYGVNS. The CDR3 has 17 residues. As DNA, the CDR3 is TGTGCCAGCAGTCCCCTAGGGACAGGGGCAGGGAAAGGGACAGCTTTCTTT. It yields the protein CASSPLGTGAGKGTAFF.

V gene TRBV5-4 combines with J gene TRBJ2-5; 7 bases fit TRBD2. The CDR3 extends over 14 amino acids. Germline loops: CDR1 SGHNT, CDR2 YYREEE (reference sequence). Germline trimming cut 4 bases from V and 2 bases from J; bases unmatched to any gene: 5. The CDR3 DNA is TGTGCCAGCAGCCCAACTAGCGCACAAGAGACCCAGTACTTC. It is translated as CASSPTSAQETQYF.

The CDR3, as DNA: TGCAGTGCCGGGAATCAGCCCCAGCATTTT. It encodes CSAGNQPQHF. J is TRBJ1-5 and V is TRBV20-1; D gene ambiguous. The CDR3 consists of 10 residues. CDR1 is DFQATT, CDR2 SNEGSKA, per germline (reference sequence). The germline V and J ends were trimmed by 6 bases and 4 bases, with 4 bases remaining between them.

The chain links TRBV19 to TRBJ1-1, with 8 bases fitting TRBD1. The CDR3 runs 17 residues. Trimming removed 3 bases from V and 6 bases from J; junction bases left unmatched: 15. Germline assignment: CDR1 LNHDA and CDR2 SQIVND (reference sequence). In nucleotides, the CDR3 is TGTGCCAGTAGTATGAGCAGGGGGCCCCTCGGAGGGGCTGAAGCTTTCTTT. Translating gives CASSMSRGPLGGAEAFF.